A single sample gave rise to the 28 T cell receptor beta chains below, sequenced in a study of TIL therapy for anti-PD-1-resistant metastatic lung cancer. Sequencing used immunoSEQ v3. Here immunoSEQ multiplex PCR was the method, and the copy in TCRdb shows in-frame clones only, minus some. The data show 54,000 or so clones, around 86% seen once. The sample's time point: pre-treatment sample, taken before nivolumab and TIL therapy. The specimen was blood, collected at baseline. These TCRs come from a person aged 25-85 years with non-small cell lung cancer.

CDR3 sequence: CASWDRNTGELFF. CDR3 coding DNA: TGTGCCAGCTGGGACAGGAACACCGGGGAGCTGTTTTTT. The genes are TRBV28 and TRBJ2-2; 7 positions match TRBD1. The CDR3 is 13 amino acids. Germline trimming cut 8 bases from V and 1 base from J; bases unmatched to any gene: 1. CDR1 and CDR2 (germline): MDHEN, SYDVKM.

The chain joins TRBV2 to TRBJ1-1; D remains unclear. The V gene's germline CDR1 is SNHLY and CDR2 FYNNEI. V lost 5 bases to trimming and J lost 11 bases, with 12 bases between them. The CDR3 has 11 residues. CDR3 sequence reads: CASSPVRAAFF. The CDR3 DNA follows: TGTGCCAGCAGTCCCGTAAGGGCTGCTTTCTTT.

CDR3 sequence: CAISERSYEQYF. The CDR3 nucleotides read TGTGCCATCAGTGAGAGGTCCTACGAGCAGTACTTC. The J gene is TRBJ2-7, the V gene TRBV10-3; D is uncertain. V gave up 2 bases and J gave up 1 base, with 3 bases separating them. Germline V lookup: CDR1 ENHRY, CDR2 SYGVKD. CDR3 length: 12 amino acids.

The CDR3 DNA is TGTGCCATCAGTGTAAAGCGGGGGGGCAGAGAGACCCAGTACTTC. This sequence encodes CAISVKRGGRETQYF. This sequence joins TRBV10-3 and TRBJ2-5; 10 nucleotides agree with TRBD2. The V and J ends lost 4 bases and 4 bases, in that order; junction bases with no gene match: 6. The CDR3 is 15 amino acids. Germline lookup yields CDR1 ENHRY and CDR2 SYGVKD.

Remarks on this clone: Distinct nucleotide sequences in the sample also encode this CDR3. The chain joins TRBV3-1 (or the pseudogene TRBV3-2) to TRBJ1-5; D is unresolved. CDR3 length: 13 residues. The V end lost 0 bases, the J end lost 2 bases, and 2 bases lay between the germline ends. Germline V CDR1 and CDR2: LGHDT, YNNKEL (reference sequence). DNA for the CDR3: TGTGCCAGCAGCCAAGATCGCAATCAGCCCCAGCATTTT. It translates to CASSQDRNQPQHF.

CDR3 in DNA: TGTGCCAGTAGTAAGGAAGTGGGTAACTATGGCTACACCTTC. Encoded protein: CASSKEVGNYGYTF. The V gene is TRBV19, the J gene TRBJ1-2, with D hard to call. Germline lookup yields CDR1 LNHDA and CDR2 SQIVND (reference sequence). The V and J ends lost 4 bases and 1 base respectively, with 10 bases between them. This CDR3 is 14 amino acids long.

This rearrangement joins TRBV11-2 to TRBJ2-3; 15 bases fit TRBD2. The CDR3 has 19 residues. Germline CDR1 reads SGHAT; CDR2 reads FQNNGV. J was trimmed by 6 bases and V by 6 bases; bases with no gene match: 16. The CDR3 nucleotides read TGTGCCAGCAGTCTAACCGGGACTAGCGGGGGGATCCTGATGGATACGCAGTATTTT. Protein product: CASSLTGTSGGILMDTQYF.

The chain has TRBV20-1 and TRBJ2-7; no firm D call. Germline CDR1 reads DFQATT; CDR2 reads SNEGSKA (reference sequence). The CDR3 has 12 residues. Trimming took off 3 bases at V and 6 bases at J, with 12 bases between the two ends. DNA for the CDR3: TGCAGTGCTAGTCCCCCCGGGCTCGAGCAGTACTTC. Protein: CSASPPGLEQYF.

The J gene is TRBJ2-2, the V gene TRBV29-1; 8 bases align to TRBD1. CDR3 length equals 14 residues. V was pared by 6 bases and J by 3 bases, with 6 bases of the junction left unmatched. Germline V CDR1 and CDR2: SQVTM, ANQGSEA. CDR3 sequence (DNA): TGCAGCGTACGCACAGGGGGGCACACCGGGGAGCTGTTTTTT. This gives the protein CSVRTGGHTGELFF.

This clone was detected only a few times. This chain joins TRBV2 and TRBJ1-2; no firm D call. This CDR3 contains 10 residues. Germline V lookup: CDR1 SNHLY, CDR2 FYNNEI. The V end lost 9 bases, the J end lost 2 bases, and 4 bases lay between the germline ends. The chain's CDR3 is CASQNYGYTF. The CDR3 DNA follows: TGTGCCAGTCAAAACTATGGCTACACCTTC.

The rearrangement joins TRBV4-1 to TRBJ1-2; 7 positions agree with TRBD1. Germline trimming cut 0 bases from V and 3 bases from J; bases unmatched to any gene: 4. The length of the CDR3 is 15 residues. Germline CDR1 MGHRA, CDR2 YSYEKL. CDR3 DNA sequence: TGCGCCAGCAGCCAAGATCTGGACAGGTACTATGGCTACACCTTC. Residues: CASSQDLDRYYGYTF.

The chain recombines TRBV4-1 with TRBJ1-5; D may be TRBD1 (5 bases). Germline values: CDR1 MGHRA, CDR2 YSYEKL. The CDR3 loop spans 19 amino acids. V was pared by 1 base and J by 6 bases, with 25 bases between. As DNA, the CDR3 is TGCGCCAGCAGCCAAGTTACACCCTTAACAAAGGGGCGGGGTCAGCCCCAGCATTTT. Its protein product is CASSQVTPLTKGRGQPQHF.

This clone was detected a few times. This chain joins TRBV6-5 and TRBJ1-4, with 7 bases fitting TRBD1. V lost 3 bases to trimming and J lost 8 bases; unmatched junction nucleotides: 6. Germline values: CDR1 MNHEY, CDR2 SVGAGI. This CDR3 has 14 residues. This chain's CDR3 is CASSYSSRGEKLFF. The CDR3, as DNA: TGTGCCAGCAGTTATTCCAGCAGGGGGGAAAAACTGTTTTTT.

The chain joins TRBV7-2 to TRBJ1-1, with TRBD1 as a possible D gene (5 bases). V was cut by 1 base and J by 4 bases, with 13 bases left in between. Germline V gene data show CDR1 as SGHTA and CDR2 as FQGNSA. CDR3 size: 15 residues. The CDR3 loop is CASSLGGGLGTEAFF. The DNA of the CDR3 is TGTGCCAGCAGCTTAGGGGGGGGACTGGGCACTGAAGCTTTCTTT.

The chain carries TRBV28 and TRBJ2-7; TRBD2 agrees at 13 bases. V shed 6 bases, J shed 3 bases, and the junction held 17 bases outside the gene matches. CDR3 length: 19 amino acids. The V gene's germline CDR1 is MDHEN and CDR2 SYDVKM. CDR3 sequence (DNA): TGTGCCAGCAGCCCCGGACTAGCGGGAGACCCTGGGATTCACTACGAGCAGTACTTC. Its translation is CASSPGLAGDPGIHYEQYF.

J is TRBJ2-1 and V is TRBV19, with TRBD2 identical over 9 bases. Germline CDR1 and CDR2: LNHDA and SQIVND (reference sequence). Trimming removed 5 bases from V and 9 bases from J; junction bases left unmatched: 17. This CDR3 is built from 17 residues. CDR3 DNA sequence: TGTGCCAGTAGTTCCCTGTGGGGGCGGGAGGGAGTAGGTGAGCAGTTCTTC. Protein: CASSSLWGREGVGEQFF.

This chain links TRBV11-1 with TRBJ2-1; 8 nucleotides agree with TRBD2. Looked up from germline, CDR1 is SGHAT and CDR2 is FQDESV (reference sequence). The CDR3 has 16 amino acids. V dropped 2 bases and J dropped 2; count of bases not matched to a gene: 5. The CDR3 sequence is CASSLFSGATYNEQFF. The DNA for the CDR3 is TGTGCCAGCAGCTTATTTAGCGGGGCGACCTACAATGAGCAGTTCTTC.

The chain joins TRBV5-1 to TRBJ1-1, with 8 bases aligning to TRBD1. The CDR3 consists of 15 residues. The J segment lost 3 bases and the V segment lost 4 bases, leaving 8 bases of the junction unmatched. Germline CDR1 and CDR2: SGHRS and YFSETQ. CDR3 nucleotides: TGCGCCAGCAGCGAGTCAGGGGGCGCTTACACTGAAGCTTTCTTT. It is translated as CASSESGGAYTEAFF.

The rearrangement uses TRBV21-1 and TRBJ1-2. TRBV21-1 is recorded as a pseudogene. The CDR3 totals 11 residues. Written as DNA, the CDR3 is TGTGCCAGCAGCAAGGGTCCCGGAGACACCTTC. This sequence encodes CASSKGPGDTF.

The chain is built from TRBV30 and TRBJ1-1; weak D call: TRBD1 (5 bases). Trimming pared 7 bases from V and 8 bases from J, leaving 20 bases between. The CDR3 covers 13 residues. Germline values: CDR1 GTSNPN, CDR2 SVGIG (reference sequence). The CDR3 sequence: CASGPGGVSEAFF. Here the CDR3 DNA reads TGTGCCTCCGGGCCGGGGGGGGTTTCCGAAGCTTTCTTT.

The V and J genes are TRBV4-2 and TRBJ2-3; 7 nucleotides agree with TRBD2. The CDR3 is 16 amino acids. The germline CDR1 and CDR2 sequences are LGHNA and YNFKEQ. Trimming cost V 0 bases and J 5 bases; bases outside gene matches: 8. This CDR3 reads CASSQEGGGGLDTQYF. The CDR3 nucleotides read TGTGCCAGCAGCCAAGAGGGGGGGGGTGGACTAGATACGCAGTATTTT.

This clone was observed a few times. The rearrangement uses TRBV19 and TRBJ1-5; possible D gene TRBD1, 6 bases. V lost 10 bases, J lost 3 bases, and 16 bases lay in between. Germline CDR1 reads LNHDA; CDR2 reads SQIVND (reference sequence). The CDR3 sequence is 14 residues long. The CDR3 DNA reads as TGTGCCACCACCTCAGGGGACCCCAATCAGCCCCAGCATTTT. Translation gives CATTSGDPNQPQHF.

The genes are TRBV7-2 and TRBJ2-4; D may be TRBD1 (6 bases). The V end was cut by 6 bases, the J end by 0 bases, with 15 bases between. CDR1 is SGHTA, CDR2 FQGNSA, per germline. This CDR3 is built from 16 residues. The chain's CDR3 is CASSSQGTLAKNIQYF. The CDR3 DNA reads as TGTGCCAGCAGTTCACAGGGTACCCTAGCCAAAAACATTCAGTACTTC.

The chain joins TRBV19 to TRBJ2-1; the D gene is possibly TRBD1 (6 bases). The CDR3 loop spans 14 amino acids. CDR1 is LNHDA, CDR2 SQIVND, per germline (reference sequence). Trimming pared 10 bases from V and 5 bases from J, leaving 18 bases between. CDR3 nucleotide sequence: TGTGCCACCACTCCCGGACAGATAAACAATGAGCAGTTCTTC. It translates to CATTPGQINNEQFF.

The CDR3 spells CASSELAGDGYNEQFF. The CDR3 nucleotides read TGTGCCAGCAGTGAGTTAGCGGGAGATGGCTACAATGAGCAGTTCTTC. The chain links TRBV2 to TRBJ2-1; TRBD2 matches 9 bases. The CDR3 runs to 16 residues. The V gene end was trimmed by 3 bases and the J gene end by 3 bases; junction bases not matched to a gene: 6. The germline gives CDR1 SNHLY, CDR2 FYNNEI.

The chain uses TRBV18 and TRBJ2-2, with D tentatively TRBD1 (5 bases). The V gene's germline CDR1 is KGHSH and CDR2 LQKENI. The CDR3 is 17 residues long. V dropped 4 bases and J dropped 5 bases, with 20 bases sitting between them. DNA for the CDR3: TGTGCCAGCTCACGTACCGCGGTCCAGGGTGTGACCGGGGAGCTGTTTTTT. Its protein product is CASSRTAVQGVTGELFF.

The CDR3 spells CASSEGVWGEYF. The DNA for the CDR3 is TGTGCCAGCAGTGAAGGGGTCTGGGGAGAGTACTTC. The chain employs TRBV6-1 and TRBJ2-7, with D maybe TRBD2 (5 bases). Trimming took 1 base from V and 11 from J, leaving 12 bases between them. Germline loops: CDR1 MNHNS, CDR2 SASEGT. The CDR3 runs 12 residues.

V and J are TRBV7-2 and TRBJ2-2; D may correspond to TRBD1 or TRBD2 (5 bases each). The CDR3 consists of 16 residues. Germline-derived CDR1 and CDR2 are SGHTA and FQGNSA. V shed 5 bases and J shed 4 bases, with 17 bases lying between them. The CDR3 nucleotides read TGTGCCAGCAGCGCCCCCGATGGGGCGGGCACCGGGGAGCTGTTTTTT. Encoded protein: CASSAPDGAGTGELFF.